This record covers a single TCR beta chain. In this sample, this clone turned up once. It has no known antigen specificity. Base qualities are not recorded, but no much larger clone differs from it by a single base. The CDR3 holds 17 amino acids from the cysteine to the phenylalanine. Only the CDR3 portion is preserved as DNA: 51 bases, with reading frame beginning at the first base. The germline V and J ends show losses of 2 bases and 2 bases respectively, and no gene match explains 8 bases of the junction. Looking up the germline V gene yields CDR1 ENHRY and CDR2 SYGVKD. The record originates from a study of blood T cell repertoires in COVID-19 (dated by TCRdb to 2020 to 2022). In terms of the full investigation: Samples covering the acute and convalescent phases of COVID-19 were provided by collaborators in the United States, Italy and Spain. Where HLA class I and class II types were available, the types were taken from metadata supplied by the sample provider, not from assay-based typing. The dataset comprised deeply sampled blood TCRbeta repertoires from subjects exposed to, actively infected with, or recovered from COVID-19. The repertoires were released in a freely available public database intended as a resource for research on the immune response to SARS-CoV-2. The prospective study material was composed of cDNA or gDNA derived from T cells, B-cell-depleted T cells, or PBMCs. Sample metadata almost always included a de-identified subject ID, COVID-19 status, age in years and sex. The samples were drawn from two sources: the first 160 participants of the ongoing ImmuneRACE study, and 1,254 subjects contributed by 6 global collaborators.

Each collaborating institution followed its own protocols to collect whole blood in K2EDTA tubes. For TCRbeta analysis, collaborator samples were shipped as frozen whole blood, as isolated PBMCs, or as DNA extracted from either sample type. The full study reports these points: The quantity of clinical and demographic metadata differed by source and by participant and was supplied without curation.

TCRbeta CDR3 regions were amplified from genomic DNA using the immunoSEQ Assay, a bias-controlled multiplex PCR. Under the source paper's analysis protocol: Nucleated cell counts per sample were estimated from amplification of reference gene primers within the assay. To quantify the absolute abundance of each unique TCRbeta CDR3 rearrangement, sequence reads were collapsed and filtered. For each sample, productive Simpson clonality was calculated as the square root of Simpson's diversity index across productive rearrangements. As stored in TCRdb, this immuneACCESS dataset retains in-frame rearrangements with V and J assigned. A fraction of the clones does not appear; measured against another copy, unresolved V genes explain less than half of the discrepancy, and the remainder lacks a known reason. The DNA gave D and trimming, while V, J and clone size come from that table. Across this sample there are about 40,000 clones, with approximately 81% seen only once. The top ten clones comprise approximately 14% of the sample.

The sequence links TRBV10-3 to TRBJ2-5, and 10 junction bases match TRBD2. The clonotype comes from a human donor in a cohort sampled during active COVID-19. Sequencing used peripheral blood. Here is the DNA: TGTGCCATCAGTGAGCGACGACTAGCGGGCAGTCAAGAGACCCAGTACTTC. Protein translation: CAISERRLAGSQETQYF.